Described below is a single T cell receptor beta chain sequence and its context. What it binds is not known. The table came from immunoSEQ multiplex PCR; TCRdb's copy has only in-frame clones and leaves some out. The data contain around 15,000 clones, 91% of them singletons. The data were taken from a study of T cells in pancreatic ductal adenocarcinoma. Germline CDR1 and CDR2: GTSNPN and SVGIG (reference sequence). The CDR3 spans 13 residues. The selected patients with pancreatic ductal adenocarcinoma had surgery but no neoadjuvant therapy. General study points: Blood clonality (around 0.066) did not differ significantly from tumor (roughly 0.1). Compared with tumor, blood showed more total productive templates and 6.5 to 10-fold more clonotypes. Tumor-versus-blood clonality comparisons may be biased toward lower tumor diversity.

The V gene is TRBV30, the J gene TRBJ1-1; D might be TRBD1 (6 bases). The specimen sequenced was PBMCs. The receptor was isolated from a human donor with pancreatic ductal adenocarcinoma. CDR3 coding DNA: TGTGCTGTAACGGGGGCAAGGTACACTGAAGCTTTCTTT. This sequence encodes CAVTGARYTEAFF.